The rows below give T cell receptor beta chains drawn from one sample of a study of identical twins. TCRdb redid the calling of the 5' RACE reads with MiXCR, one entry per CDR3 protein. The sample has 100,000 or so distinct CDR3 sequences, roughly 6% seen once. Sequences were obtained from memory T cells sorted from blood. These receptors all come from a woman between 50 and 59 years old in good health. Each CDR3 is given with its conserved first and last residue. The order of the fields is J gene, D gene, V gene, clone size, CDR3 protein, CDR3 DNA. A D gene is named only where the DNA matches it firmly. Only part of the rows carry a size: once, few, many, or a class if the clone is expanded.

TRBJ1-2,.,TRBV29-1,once,CNVGRGAQEGYTF,TGCAACGTTGGTCGTGGGGCTCAGGAGGGCTACACCTTC
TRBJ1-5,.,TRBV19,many,CASSKMRVGNQPQHF,TGTGCCAGTAGTAAGATGCGGGTTGGCAATCAGCCCCAGCATTTT
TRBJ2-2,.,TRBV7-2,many,CASTRGGMNTGELFF,TGTGCCAGCACCCGTGGGGGTATGAACACCGGGGAGCTGTTTTTT
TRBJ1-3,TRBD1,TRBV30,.,CAWSVGGDSGNTIYF,TGTGCCTGGAGTGTAGGAGGGGACAGTGGAAACACCATATATTTT
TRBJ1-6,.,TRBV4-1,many,CASGISPLHF,TGCGCCAGCGGGATTTCACCCCTCCACTTT
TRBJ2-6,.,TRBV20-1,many,CSARDSRAGANVLTF,TGCAGTGCTAGAGATAGTAGGGCTGGGGCCAACGTCCTGACTTTC
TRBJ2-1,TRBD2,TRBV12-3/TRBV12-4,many,CASGSGRALFF,TGTGCCAGCGGGAGCGGGAGGGCTCTGTTCTTC
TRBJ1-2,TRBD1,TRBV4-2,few,CASSQDMTGRVGYTF,TGTGCCAGCAGCCAAGATATGACAGGGAGGGTTGGCTACACCTTC
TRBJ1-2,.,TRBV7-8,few,CASSGAGNYGYTF,TGTGCCAGCAGCGGAGCGGGGAACTATGGCTACACCTTC
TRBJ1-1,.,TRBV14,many,CASSQKGRGTEAFF,TGTGCCAGCAGCCAAAAAGGCCGGGGCACTGAAGCTTTCTTT
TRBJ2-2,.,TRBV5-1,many,CASSYEGSGELFF,TGCGCCAGCAGCTACGAGGGTTCCGGGGAGCTGTTTTTT
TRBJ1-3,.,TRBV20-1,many,CSARRRNTIYF,TGCAGTGCTAGACGGAGGAACACCATATATTTT
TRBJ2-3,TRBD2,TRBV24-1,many,CATSAPGLAGGDAYDF,TGTGCCACCAGTGCCCCGGGACTAGCGGGAGGGGATGCCTACGATTTT
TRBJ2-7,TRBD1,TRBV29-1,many,CSVGTGGMGEQYF,TGCAGCGTTGGTACAGGGGGTATGGGGGAGCAGTACTTC
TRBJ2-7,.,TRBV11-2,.,CASSLGPDRYEQYF,TGTGCCAGCAGCTTAGGACCCGACAGATACGAGCAGTACTTC
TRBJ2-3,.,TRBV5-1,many,CASSLAIPGGGADTQYF,TGCGCCAGCAGCTTGGCCATCCCAGGCGGGGGCGCAGATACGCAGTATTTT
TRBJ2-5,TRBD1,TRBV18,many,CASSPEIGQEETQYF,TGTGCCAGCTCACCTGAAATCGGACAGGAAGAGACCCAGTACTTC
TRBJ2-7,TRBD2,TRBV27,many,CASSLSPRLAGANSYHEQYF,TGTGCCAGCAGTTTATCCCCTCGGCTAGCGGGAGCAAACTCCTACCACGAGCAGTACTTC
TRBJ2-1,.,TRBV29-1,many,CSVELGGEPHEQFF,TGCAGCGTTGAACTCGGAGGGGAGCCTCATGAGCAGTTCTTC
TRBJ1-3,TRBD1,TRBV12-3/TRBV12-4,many,CASSRRDRRTLSGNTIYF,TGTGCCAGCAGCCGAAGGGACAGGCGAACCCTCTCTGGAAACACCATATATTTT
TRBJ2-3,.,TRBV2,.,CASSGLTDTQYF,TGTGCCAGCAGTGGGCTTACAGATACGCAGTATTTT
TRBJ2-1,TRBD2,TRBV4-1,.,CASSQAAGVYNEQFF,TGCGCCAGCAGCCAAGCAGCGGGGGTCTACAATGAGCAGTTCTTC
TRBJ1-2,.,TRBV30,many,CAWAGTAKGYTF,TGTGCCTGGGCCGGGACGGCAAAGGGCTACACCTTC
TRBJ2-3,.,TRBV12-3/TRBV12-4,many,CASSPRSSTDTQYF,TGTGCCAGCAGCCCGAGATCTAGCACAGATACGCAGTATTTT
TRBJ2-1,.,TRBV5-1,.,CASGEGRGSYNEQFF,TGCGCCAGCGGGGAAGGTAGGGGCTCCTACAATGAGCAGTTCTTC
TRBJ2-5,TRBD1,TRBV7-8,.,CASILERGRETQYF,TGTGCCAGCATCCTAGAAAGGGGGCGAGAGACCCAGTACTTC
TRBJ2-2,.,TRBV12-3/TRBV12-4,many,CASRGTSGGELFF,TGTGCCAGCAGAGGGACCTCTGGCGGGGAGCTGTTTTTT
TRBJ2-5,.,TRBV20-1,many,CSASLVSQQETQYF,TGCAGTGCTAGTTTGGTTTCCCAACAAGAGACCCAGTACTTC
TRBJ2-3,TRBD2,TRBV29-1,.,CSGDIAGSTDTQYF,TGCAGCGGGGATATAGCGGGATCCACAGATACGCAGTATTTT
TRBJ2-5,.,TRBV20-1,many,CSASSAQTQYF,TGCAGTGCTAGCTCGGCGCAGACCCAGTACTTC
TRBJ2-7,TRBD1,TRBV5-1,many,CASSSGTAFYEQYF,TGCGCCAGCAGCTCCGGGACAGCGTTCTACGAGCAGTACTTC
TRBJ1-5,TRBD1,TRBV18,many,CASSRTGTGNGQPQHF,TGTGCCAGCTCACGGACCGGGACAGGGAATGGGCAGCCCCAGCATTTT
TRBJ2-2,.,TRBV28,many,CASSSIAKPGELFF,TGTGCCAGCAGTTCTATCGCGAAGCCCGGGGAGCTGTTTTTT
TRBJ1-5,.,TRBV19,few,CASSPLSRDSGNQPQHF,TGTGCCAGTAGCCCGTTGTCAAGGGATTCTGGCAATCAGCCCCAGCATTTT
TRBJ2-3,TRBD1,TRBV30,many,CAWMTGGDTQYF,TGTGCCTGGATGACAGGGGGCGATACGCAGTATTTT
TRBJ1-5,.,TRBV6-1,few,CASIGQLNQPQHF,TGTGCCAGCATAGGACAGCTCAATCAGCCCCAGCATTTT
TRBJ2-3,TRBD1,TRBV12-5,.,CAAMGQATTDTQYF,TGTGCCGCGATGGGACAGGCGACCACAGATACGCAGTATTTT
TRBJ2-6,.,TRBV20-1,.,CSAISPGANVLTF,TGCAGTGCTATTTCCCCTGGGGCCAACGTCCTGACTTTC
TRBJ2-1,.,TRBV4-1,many,CASSQDGAQVGEQFF,TGCGCCAGCAGCCAGGACGGGGCTCAAGTAGGTGAGCAGTTCTTC
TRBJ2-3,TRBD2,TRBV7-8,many,CASSLAWGLAPDTQYF,TGTGCCAGCAGCTTAGCATGGGGACTAGCGCCAGATACGCAGTATTTT
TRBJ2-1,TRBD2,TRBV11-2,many,CASSPGLAGVANNEQFF,TGTGCCAGCAGCCCGGGACTAGCGGGAGTTGCGAACAATGAGCAGTTCTTC
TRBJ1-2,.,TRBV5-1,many,CASATGSKDGYTF,TGCGCCAGCGCTACAGGGAGTAAGGATGGCTACACCTTC
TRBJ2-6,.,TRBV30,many,CAWSRDSGANVLTF,TGTGCCTGGAGTCGGGACTCTGGGGCCAACGTCCTGACTTTC
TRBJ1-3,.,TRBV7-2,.,CASILNRISGNTIYF,TGTGCCAGCATCCTTAATCGTATCTCTGGAAACACCATATATTTT
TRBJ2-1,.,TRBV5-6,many,CASSLGDLMHNEQFF,TGTGCCAGCAGCTTAGGCGATCTAATGCACAATGAGCAGTTCTTC
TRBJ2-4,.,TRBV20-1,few,CSATARWAKNIQYF,TGCAGTGCAACGGCGCGGTGGGCCAAAAACATTCAGTACTTC
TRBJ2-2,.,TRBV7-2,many,CASSQSSNTGELFF,TGTGCCAGCAGCCAATCCTCCAACACCGGGGAGCTGTTTTTT
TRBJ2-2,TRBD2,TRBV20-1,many,CSAREWGRGTGELFF,TGCAGTGCTAGAGAGTGGGGGAGGGGCACCGGGGAGCTGTTTTTT
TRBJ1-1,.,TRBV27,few,CASSFPGQGWNTEAFF,TGTGCCAGCAGTTTCCCGGGGCAGGGATGGAACACTGAGGCTTTCTTT
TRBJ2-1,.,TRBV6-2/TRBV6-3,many,CASTLQGGEQFF,TGTGCCAGCACGTTACAGGGCGGGGAGCAGTTCTTC
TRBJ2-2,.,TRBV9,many,CASSVLPGELFF,TGTGCCAGCAGCGTTCTTCCCGGGGAGCTGTTTTTT
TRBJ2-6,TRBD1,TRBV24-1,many,CATSDSTGTGANVLTF,TGTGCCACCAGTGATTCGACAGGGACTGGGGCCAACGTCCTGACTTTC
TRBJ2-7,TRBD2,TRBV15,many,CATSREGGGYEQYF,TGTGCCACCAGCAGAGAGGGGGGGGGATACGAGCAGTACTTC
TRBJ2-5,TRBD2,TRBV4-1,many,CASSQVPSGRLETQYF,TGCGCCAGCAGCCAAGTCCCTAGCGGGAGACTGGAGACCCAGTACTTC